Following are 10 T cell receptor beta chains from one sample sequenced in a study of identical twins. TCRdb reprocessed the 5' RACE reads with MiXCR, giving one entry per CDR3 protein. The sample lists 500,000 or so distinct CDR3 sequences; 22% were seen once. The same specimen was also included in a second study, on T cells expressing NK-cell markers.

What was sequenced was CD4+ T cells sorted from blood. Receptor source: a woman under 30 in good health.

The rearrangement joins TRBV7-9 to TRBJ2-5, with D unresolved. The CDR3 has 12 residues. Germline V gene data show CDR1 as SEHNR and CDR2 as FQNEAQ (reference sequence). Trimming cost V 8 bases and J 3 bases, with 10 bases left between them. CDR3 nucleotide sequence: TGTGCCAGCGGTCAATTCGAAGAGACCCAGTACTTC. Protein product: CASGQFEETQYF.

This clonotype was counted a few times. The J gene is TRBJ2-7, the V gene TRBV29-1; the D gene is possibly TRBD1 (6 bases). The germline V gene encodes CDR1 SQVTM and CDR2 ANQGSEA. The V end lost 4 bases, the J end lost 0 bases, and 22 bases lay between the germline ends. The CDR3 is made up of 17 amino acids. The CDR3 coding sequence is TGCAGCGTTGGGGGGTTGATGGGGGCCTTAACCTCCTACGAGCAGTACTTC. Translated, it gives CSVGGLMGALTSYEQYF.

This clonotype was seen only a few times. This sequence joins TRBV27 and TRBJ2-2; tentatively, D is TRBD1 (6 bases). Germline loops: CDR1 MNHEY, CDR2 SMNVEV (reference sequence). The CDR3 spans 15 residues. The V gene lost 3 bases and the J gene lost 5 bases, with 13 bases spanning the gap. CDR3 loop: CASSLWQGMTGELFF. The CDR3, as DNA: TGTGCCAGCAGTTTGTGGCAGGGGATGACCGGGGAGCTGTTTTTT.

The chain has TRBV28 and TRBJ2-7; 10 bases match TRBD2. The junction had 9 bases not matched to a gene; V was cut back by 7 bases and J by 3 bases. CDR1 and CDR2 from the germline V gene are MDHEN and SYDVKM. The CDR3 has 15 residues. CDR3 region: CASTGGLAGVYEQYF. The CDR3 DNA reads TGTGCCAGCACCGGGGGGCTAGCGGGAGTCTACGAGCAGTACTTC.

V is TRBV5-4 and J is TRBJ2-5; TRBD2 might be the D (6 bases). CDR3 length equals 15 residues. Germline V lookup: CDR1 SGHNT, CDR2 YYREEE (reference sequence). Trimming pared 0 bases from V and 3 bases from J, leaving 12 bases between. In DNA, the CDR3 is TGTGCCAGCAGCTTGGACTCGGGCGGGGAAGAGACCCAGTACTTC. This translates into CASSLDSGGEETQYF.

A few counts support this clonotype. This rearrangement joins TRBV19 to TRBJ1-5; TRBD1 matches 9 bases. The germline V gene has CDR1 LNHDA and CDR2 SQIVND (reference sequence). The V gene end was trimmed by 5 bases and the J gene end by 1 base; junction bases not matched to a gene: 6. The CDR3 length is 16 residues. The CDR3 DNA sequence: TGTGCCAGTAGTGGGGGACAGGGTACCAGCAATCAGCCCCAGCATTTT. It yields the protein CASSGGQGTSNQPQHF.

The rearrangement links TRBV3-1 to TRBJ1-5, with D possibly matching TRBD1 (6 bases). The ends were cut back, 0 bases at V and 6 bases at J, with 12 bases in the middle. The CDR3 runs to 15 residues. Germline assignment: CDR1 LGHDT and CDR2 YNNKEL (reference sequence). CDR3 loop: CASSQEQGGGQPQHF. The CDR3, as DNA: TGTGCCAGCAGCCAAGAACAGGGTGGCGGTCAGCCCCAGCATTTT.

This clonotype showed up just a few times. This chain joins TRBV10-3 and TRBJ2-3; a weak D match, TRBD2 (7 bases). The CDR3 has 18 amino acids. The germline V gene has CDR1 ENHRY and CDR2 SYGVKD. Trimming left V 4 bases short and J 6 bases short, with 26 bases between. The CDR3 DNA reads TGTGCCATCAGTGCCACCGAATCAGCGGGACAACCCGGGGATACGCAGTATTTT. This encodes CAISATESAGQPGDTQYF.

This clonotype turned up a few times. This chain uses TRBV5-1 with TRBJ1-2; 8 nucleotides align to TRBD1. In germline, CDR1 is SGHRS, CDR2 YFSETQ. The CDR3 contains 13 residues. Trimming took 1 base from V and 10 from J; bases not matched to a gene: 6. Here the CDR3 reads CASSLQGARDYTF. In DNA form, the CDR3 reads TGCGCCAGCAGCTTGCAGGGGGCTCGCGACTACACCTTC.

V gene TRBV6-1 combines with J gene TRBJ2-2, with D possibly TRBD2 on 6 matching bases. The germline CDR1 and CDR2 sequences are MNHNS and SASEGT. The V end lost 7 bases, the J end lost 5 bases, and 14 bases lay between the germline ends. The CDR3 runs to 14 residues. The CDR3 reads CASKEVAATGELFF. The CDR3 coding sequence is TGTGCCAGCAAGGAAGTAGCGGCTACCGGGGAGCTGTTTTTT.